This TCR beta chain was identified during a study of glioma-infiltrating T cells. TCR alpha and beta CDR3 regions were amplified from RNA using iRepertoire nested multiplex PCR. TCRdb re-analysed the multiplex PCR reads in MiXCR, keeping a single row per CDR3 protein. In the table there are 100,000 to 150,000 distinct CDR3 sequences, under 25% of which are singletons. This clonotype was observed at least ten times. The V gene's germline CDR1 is MDHEN and CDR2 SYDVKM. V was shortened by 7 bases and J by 6 bases, with 17 bases between the two germline ends. The CDR3 has 14 residues. The chain employs TRBV28 and TRBJ2-3; no clear D. The specimen was glioma tissue, nonneoplastic brain tissue, or PBMCs (not recorded which). This sequence was found in a human donor with low-grade glioma or glioblastoma, undergoing nonglioma brain surgery, or in good health (not recorded which). CDR3: CASTPHDGPDTQYF. Written as DNA, the CDR3 is TGTGCCAGCACCCCACACGACGGGCCCGATACGCAGTATTTT.